One sample yielded the 20 T cell receptor beta chains listed below, sequenced in a study of blood T cell repertoires in COVID-19. Libraries were prepared by immunoSEQ multiplex PCR; TCRdb keeps only in-frame clonotypes and omits some of them. The sample lists under 300,000 clones; about 80% were seen once. The material sequenced was PBMCs or T cells enriched from blood (not recorded which). The receptor source for this set is a man in his fifties or sixties who had recovered from COVID-19.

This clone was found once. The chain has TRBV24-1 and TRBJ1-5, with 7 positions matching TRBD1. The junction had 12 bases not matched to a gene; V was cut back by 3 bases and J by 2 bases. The CDR3 consists of 18 residues. CDR1 and CDR2 from the germline V gene are KGHDR and SFDVKD. The CDR3 nucleotides read TGTGCCACCAGTGATGGGTACAGGGGCTGGGGAGGCAATCAGCCCCAGCATTTT. Protein: CATSDGYRGWGGNQPQHF.

The CDR3 sequence: CASNPGGGLAGPTGELFF. CDR3 coding DNA: TGTGCCAGCAACCCAGGGGGGGGACTAGCGGGACCCACCGGGGAGCTGTTTTTT. This chain uses TRBV11-2 with TRBJ2-2; 13 bases are shared with TRBD2. Trimming took 7 bases from V and 4 from J; bases not matched to a gene: 12. Germline V gene lookup returns CDR1 SGHAT and CDR2 FQNNGV. CDR3 length: 18 amino acids.

The chain carries TRBV19 and TRBJ2-1, with 10 bases lining up with TRBD2. CDR3 length equals 16 residues. Germline CDR1 LNHDA, CDR2 SQIVND (reference sequence). V gave up 1 base and J gave up 2 bases; unmatched junction bases: 2. CDR3 protein: CASSIALAGAYNEQFF. As DNA, the CDR3 is TGTGCCAGTAGTATAGCCCTAGCGGGAGCCTACAATGAGCAGTTCTTC.

This clone has just a few counts. The chain recombines TRBV3-1 (or the pseudogene TRBV3-2) with TRBJ1-2; D is unclear. The CDR3 is 15 amino acids. CDR1 is LGHDT, CDR2 YNNKEL, per germline (reference sequence). Trimming pared 3 bases from V and 1 base from J, leaving 12 bases between. This chain's CDR3 is CASSQLGNNNYGYTF. CDR3 nucleotide sequence: TGTGCCAGCAGCCAGCTCGGGAACAATAACTATGGCTACACCTTC.

This chain links TRBV12-5 with TRBJ2-2; 7 bases agree with TRBD2. The CDR3 covers 17 residues. Germline V gene data show CDR1 as LGHNT and CDR2 as FRNRAP. The J segment lost 0 bases and the V segment lost 2 bases, leaving 6 bases of the junction unmatched. CDR3 sequence reads: CASGLTGLAANTGELFF. The CDR3 region has the DNA TGTGCTAGTGGTTTGACCGGGCTAGCGGCGAACACCGGGGAGCTGTTTTTT. The full variable domain, in which reference TRBV12-5 and TRBJ2-2 provide the parts outside the CDR3, is DARVTQTPRHKVTEMGQEVTMRCQPILGHNTVFWYRQTMMQGLELLAYFRNRAPLDDSGMPKDRFSAEMPDATLATLKIQPSEPRDSAVYFCASGLTGLAANTGELFFGEGSRLTVL.

A single count supports this clone. V usage is TRBV19 and J usage is TRBJ2-3, with D possibly being TRBD2 (6 bases). CDR3 length: 14 residues. V lost 4 bases to trimming and J lost 0 bases, with 8 bases between them. Germline loops: CDR1 LNHDA, CDR2 SQIVND (reference sequence). In nucleotides, the CDR3 is TGTGCCAGTAGTAGCGGGACTAGCACAGATACGCAGTATTTT. Translated, it gives CASSSGTSTDTQYF. Together with reference TRBV19 and TRBJ2-3, the CDR3 gives the full variable domain: DGGITQSPKYLFRKEGQNVTLSCEQNLNHDAMYWYRQDPGQGLRLIYYSQIVNDFQKGDIAEGYSVSREKKESFPLTVTSAQKNPTAFYLCASSSGTSTDTQYFGPGTRLTVL.

The gene calls are TRBV20-1 and TRBJ2-1, with a weak D call TRBD1 (5 bases). Trimming pared 3 bases from V and 7 bases from J, leaving 22 bases between. The CDR3 runs 16 residues. Germline values: CDR1 DFQATT, CDR2 SNEGSKA (reference sequence). The CDR3 region is CSASSREGERWNEQFF. The CDR3 DNA sequence: TGCAGTGCTAGTAGCCGAGAAGGGGAACGGTGGAATGAGCAGTTCTTC.

The gene calls are TRBV7-9 and TRBJ1-1; no firm D call. V shed 2 bases and J shed 1 base, with 8 bases lying between them. Germline CDR1 reads SEHNR; CDR2 reads FQNEAQ (reference sequence). The CDR3 runs 14 residues. The CDR3 here is CASSLNGRNTEAFF. The CDR3 DNA is TGTGCCAGCAGCTTAAACGGTCGGAACACTGAAGCTTTCTTT.

The chain links TRBV24-1 to TRBJ2-1; no firm D call. Trimming took 2 bases from V and 1 from J, leaving 8 bases between them. The germline V gene has CDR1 KGHDR and CDR2 SFDVKD. There are 15 residues in the CDR3. The CDR3 region has the DNA TGTGCCACCAGTGATTCCCTCTTGTCCTACAATGAGCAGTTCTTC. Its translation: CATSDSLLSYNEQFF.

This clone was counted a few times. Its ends do not fully match the called genes, so a read error is possible. The chain couples TRBV5-1 to TRBJ1-2; unclear D gene. This CDR3 is 16 amino acids long. Germline V gene sequence: CDR1 SGHRS, CDR2 YFSETQ. The CDR3 sequence is CASTLQPGVGSYGYTF. CDR3 nucleotide sequence: TGCGCCAGCACCTTGCAGCCGGGAGTTGGGTCCTATGGCTACACCTTC.

This chain uses TRBV7-2 with TRBJ2-7; 14 nucleotides agree with TRBD2. The ends lost 4 bases at V and 0 bases at J; junction bases unmatched: 5. This CDR3 spans 17 amino acids. Germline V gives CDR1 SGHTA, CDR2 FQGNSA. The CDR3 DNA sequence: TGTGCCAGCAGCTCCGGGACTAGCGGGGGATACTCCTACGAGCAGTACTTC. Amino acids: CASSSGTSGGYSYEQYF.

The J gene is TRBJ2-1, the V gene TRBV7-3; no reliable D call. This CDR3 region has 12 residues. CDR1 and CDR2 (germline): SGHTA, FQGTGA. Trimming pared 2 bases from V and 9 bases from J, leaving 8 bases between. The CDR3 nucleotides are TGTGCCAGCAGCTTACTAGAAGGTGAGCAGTTCTTC. Amino acids: CASSLLEGEQFF.

The V call is TRBV7-9, the J call TRBJ2-5; TRBD2 is a possible D gene (6 bases). Germline V gene data show CDR1 as SEHNR and CDR2 as FQNEAQ (reference sequence). The length of the CDR3 is 13 residues. V was clipped by 6 bases and J by 2 bases, with 10 bases between them. In nucleotides, the CDR3 is TGTGCCAGCAGGCCGGGACTGCAAGAGACCCAGTACTTC. Protein sequence: CASRPGLQETQYF.

This clone was observed a single time. The chain uses TRBV28 and TRBJ2-2, with D possibly matching TRBD1 (5 bases). Germline V gene data show CDR1 as MDHEN and CDR2 as SYDVKM. V was trimmed by 3 bases and J by 7 bases, leaving 9 bases between them. This CDR3 spans 13 amino acids. CDR3 amino acids: CASSFVGVGELFF. The DNA of the CDR3 is TGTGCCAGCAGTTTCGTAGGGGTCGGGGAGCTGTTTTTT.

This chain joins TRBV5-1 and TRBJ1-5; D not certain. The germline CDR1 and CDR2 sequences are SGHRS and YFSETQ. The V end was cut by 0 bases, the J end by 1 base, with 5 bases between. There are 14 residues in the CDR3. CDR3 residues: CASSLGASNQPQHF. CDR3 nucleotides: TGCGCCAGCAGCTTGGGGGCGAGCAATCAGCCCCAGCATTTT.

The chain has TRBV6-5 and TRBJ1-6, with D possibly being TRBD1 (5 bases). CDR3 length: 14 amino acids. Trimming pared 3 bases from V and 10 bases from J, leaving 13 bases between. CDR1 MNHEY and CDR2 SVGAGI come from the germline V gene. The CDR3 nucleotides read TGTGCCAGCAGTTATCAGGGCGGCTCATCACCCCTCCACTTT. Encoded protein: CASSYQGGSSPLHF.

The genes are TRBV6-4 and TRBJ2-1; D unresolved. The V end lost 5 bases, the J end lost 0 bases, and 17 bases lay between the germline ends. The CDR3 runs to 17 residues. Germline-derived CDR1 and CDR2 are MRHNA and SNTAGT. The CDR3 sequence: CASSNRQRSSSYNEQFF. The DNA of the CDR3 is TGTGCCAGCAGTAACCGCCAACGTTCTAGCTCCTACAATGAGCAGTTCTTC.

This chain connects TRBV7-2 to TRBJ2-3; 7 nucleotides line up with TRBD1. This CDR3 region has 15 residues. Germline lookup yields CDR1 SGHTA and CDR2 FQGNSA. V shed 5 bases and J 2 bases; nucleotides not matched to a gene: 7. CDR3 sequence reads: CASSQWKGATDTQYF. The CDR3 bases are TGTGCCAGCAGCCAGTGGAAGGGGGCCACAGATACGCAGTATTTT.

V usage is TRBV3-1 (or the pseudogene TRBV3-2) and J usage is TRBJ2-2; 7 nucleotides match TRBD1. This CDR3 spans 18 amino acids. The ends lost 2 bases at V and 4 bases at J; junction bases unmatched: 13. Germline lookup yields CDR1 LGHDT and CDR2 YNNKEL (reference sequence). The CDR3: CASSQKRRGSPSTGELFF. The CDR3 nucleotides read TGTGCCAGCAGCCAAAAACGCAGGGGGAGTCCTTCCACCGGGGAGCTGTTTTTT.

The chain recombines TRBV6-6 with TRBJ2-2, with TRBD2 matching over 7 bases. Per germline, CDR1 MNHNY and CDR2 SVGAGI (reference sequence). The CDR3 extends over 14 amino acids. V lost 9 bases to trimming and J lost 4 bases; unmatched junction nucleotides: 8. CDR3: CASRAGVSTGELFF. In nucleotides, the CDR3 is TGTGCCAGTAGGGCGGGAGTAAGCACCGGGGAGCTGTTTTTT.